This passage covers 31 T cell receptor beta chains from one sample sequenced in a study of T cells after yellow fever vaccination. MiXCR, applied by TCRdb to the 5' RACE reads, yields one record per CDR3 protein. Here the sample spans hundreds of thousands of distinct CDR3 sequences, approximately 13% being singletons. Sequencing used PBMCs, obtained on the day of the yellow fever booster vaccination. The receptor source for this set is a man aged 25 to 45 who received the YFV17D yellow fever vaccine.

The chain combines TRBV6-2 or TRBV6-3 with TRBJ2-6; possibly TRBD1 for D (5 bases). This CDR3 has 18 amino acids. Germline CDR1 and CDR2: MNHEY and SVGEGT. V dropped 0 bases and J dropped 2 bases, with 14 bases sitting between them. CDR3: CASSYSWLDRTGANVLTF. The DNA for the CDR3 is TGTGCCAGCAGTTACTCGTGGCTAGACAGAACTGGGGCCAACGTCCTGACTTTC.

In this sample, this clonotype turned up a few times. CDR3 sequence reads: CASIGQGGETQYF. The CDR3, as DNA: TGTGCCAGCATTGGACAGGGGGGGGAGACGCAGTATTTT. The genes are TRBV28 and TRBJ2-3, with 10 bases aligning to TRBD1. There are 13 residues in the CDR3. Germline V lookup: CDR1 MDHEN, CDR2 SYDVKM. After removal of 7 bases from V and 9 bases from J, the junction contained 7 bases not matched to a gene.

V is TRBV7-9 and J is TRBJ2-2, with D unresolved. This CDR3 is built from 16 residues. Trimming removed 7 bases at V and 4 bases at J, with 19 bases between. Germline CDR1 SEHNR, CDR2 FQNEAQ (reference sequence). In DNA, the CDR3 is TGTGCCAGCAAATCTTCGGCGGCCCGAGGCACCGGGGAGCTGTTTTTT. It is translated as CASKSSAARGTGELFF.

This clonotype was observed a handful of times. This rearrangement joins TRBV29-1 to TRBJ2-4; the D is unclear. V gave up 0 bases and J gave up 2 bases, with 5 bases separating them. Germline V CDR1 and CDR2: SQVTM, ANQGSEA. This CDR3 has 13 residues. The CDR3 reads CSVEDLSKNIQYF. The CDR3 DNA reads TGCAGCGTTGAAGATCTCTCCAAAAACATTCAGTACTTC.

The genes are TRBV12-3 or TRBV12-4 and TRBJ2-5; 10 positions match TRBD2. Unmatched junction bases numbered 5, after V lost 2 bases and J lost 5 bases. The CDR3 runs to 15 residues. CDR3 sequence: CASSLQTSGVETQYF. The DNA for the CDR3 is TGTGCCAGCAGTTTACAAACTAGCGGGGTGGAGACCCAGTACTTC.

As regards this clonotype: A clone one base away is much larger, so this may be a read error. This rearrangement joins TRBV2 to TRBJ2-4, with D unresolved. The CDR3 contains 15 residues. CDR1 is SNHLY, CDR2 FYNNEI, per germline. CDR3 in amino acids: CASSKLRTAENIQYF. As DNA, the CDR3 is TGTGCCAGCAGCAAACTGAGAACAGCCGAAAACATTCAGTACTTC.

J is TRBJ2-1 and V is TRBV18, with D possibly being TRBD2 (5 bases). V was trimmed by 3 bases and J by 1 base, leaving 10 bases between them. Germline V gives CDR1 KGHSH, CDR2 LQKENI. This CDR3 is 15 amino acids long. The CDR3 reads CASSPSAASYNEQFF. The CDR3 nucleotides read TGTGCCAGCTCACCTAGCGCGGCATCCTACAATGAGCAGTTCTTC.

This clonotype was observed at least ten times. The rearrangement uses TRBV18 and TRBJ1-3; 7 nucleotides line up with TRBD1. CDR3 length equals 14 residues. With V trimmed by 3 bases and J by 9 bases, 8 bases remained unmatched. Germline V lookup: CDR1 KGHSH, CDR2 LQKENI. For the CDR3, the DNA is TGTGCCAGCTCACCCCGCAGACAGGGCGGCACCATATATTTT. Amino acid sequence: CASSPRRQGGTIYF.

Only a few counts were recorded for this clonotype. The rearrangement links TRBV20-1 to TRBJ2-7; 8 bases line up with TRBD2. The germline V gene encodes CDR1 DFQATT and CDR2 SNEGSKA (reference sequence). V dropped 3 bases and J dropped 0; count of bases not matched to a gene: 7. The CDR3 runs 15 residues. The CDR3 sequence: CSASVPLADSYEQYF. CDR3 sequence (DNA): TGCAGTGCTAGCGTCCCACTAGCGGACTCCTACGAGCAGTACTTC.

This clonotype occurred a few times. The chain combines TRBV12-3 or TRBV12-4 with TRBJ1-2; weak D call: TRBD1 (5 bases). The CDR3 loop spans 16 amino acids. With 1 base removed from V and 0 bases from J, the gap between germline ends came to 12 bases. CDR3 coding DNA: TGTGCCAGCAGTTTAGGGGGCGGCGGGACTAACTATGGCTACACCTTC. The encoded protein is CASSLGGGGTNYGYTF.

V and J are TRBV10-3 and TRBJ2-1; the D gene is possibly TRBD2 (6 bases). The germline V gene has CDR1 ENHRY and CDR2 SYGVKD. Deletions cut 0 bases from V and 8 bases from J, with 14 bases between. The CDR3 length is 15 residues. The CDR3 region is CAISESRENIHEQFF. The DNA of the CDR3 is TGTGCCATCAGTGAGTCACGGGAGAATATCCATGAGCAGTTCTTC.

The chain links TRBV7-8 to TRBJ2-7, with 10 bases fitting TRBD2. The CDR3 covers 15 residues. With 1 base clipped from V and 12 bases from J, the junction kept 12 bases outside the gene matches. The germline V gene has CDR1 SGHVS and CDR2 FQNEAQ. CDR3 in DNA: TGTGCCAGCAGCTTAGACCTAGCGGGAGCCGCTGGTCTGTACTTC. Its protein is CASSLDLAGAAGLYF. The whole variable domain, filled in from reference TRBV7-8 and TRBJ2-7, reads GAGVSQSPRYKVAKRGQDVALRCDPISGHVSLFWYQQALGQGPEFLTYFQNEAQLDKSGLPSDRFFAERPEGSVSTLKIQRTQQEDSAVYLCASSLDLAGAAGLYFGPGTRLTVT.

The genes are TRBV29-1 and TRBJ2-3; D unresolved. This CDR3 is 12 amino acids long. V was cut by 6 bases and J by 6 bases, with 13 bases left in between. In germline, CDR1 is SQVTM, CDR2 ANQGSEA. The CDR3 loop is CSVDTYLDTQYF. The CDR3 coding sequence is TGCAGCGTCGACACCTATTTGGATACGCAGTATTTT.

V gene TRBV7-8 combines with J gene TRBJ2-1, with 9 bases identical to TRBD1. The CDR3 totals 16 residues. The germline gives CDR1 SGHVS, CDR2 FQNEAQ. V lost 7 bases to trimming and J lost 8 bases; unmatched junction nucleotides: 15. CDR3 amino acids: CASIRDRAVMVDEQFF. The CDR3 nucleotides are TGTGCCAGCATCCGGGACAGGGCTGTTATGGTTGATGAGCAGTTCTTC.

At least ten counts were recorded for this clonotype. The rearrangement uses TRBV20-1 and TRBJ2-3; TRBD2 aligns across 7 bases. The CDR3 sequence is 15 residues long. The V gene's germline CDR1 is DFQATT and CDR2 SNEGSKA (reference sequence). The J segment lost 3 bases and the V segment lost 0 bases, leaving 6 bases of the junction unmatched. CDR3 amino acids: CSAREGGRVTDTQYF. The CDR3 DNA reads TGCAGTGCTAGAGAGGGCGGGAGAGTGACAGATACGCAGTATTTT.

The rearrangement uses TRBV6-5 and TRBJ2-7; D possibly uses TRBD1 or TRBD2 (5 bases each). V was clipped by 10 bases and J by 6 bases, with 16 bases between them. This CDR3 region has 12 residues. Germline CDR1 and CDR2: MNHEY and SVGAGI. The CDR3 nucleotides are TGTGCCACCCGAGAGGGGAACAGCGAGCAGTACTTC. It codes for CATREGNSEQYF.

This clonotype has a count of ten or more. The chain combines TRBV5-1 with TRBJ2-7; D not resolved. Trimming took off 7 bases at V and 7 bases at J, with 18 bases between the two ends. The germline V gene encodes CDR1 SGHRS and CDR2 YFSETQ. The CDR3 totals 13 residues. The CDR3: CASAEVFGTEQYF. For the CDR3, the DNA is TGCGCCAGCGCGGAAGTCTTCGGTACTGAGCAGTACTTC.

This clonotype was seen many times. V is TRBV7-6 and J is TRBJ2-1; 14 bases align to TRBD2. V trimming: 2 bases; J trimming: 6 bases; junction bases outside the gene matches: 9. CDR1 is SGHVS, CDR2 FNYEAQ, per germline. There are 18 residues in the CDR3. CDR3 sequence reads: CASSLRTSGRISTNEQFF. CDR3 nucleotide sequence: TGTGCCAGCAGCTTACGGACTAGCGGGAGGATTTCTACCAATGAGCAGTTCTTC.

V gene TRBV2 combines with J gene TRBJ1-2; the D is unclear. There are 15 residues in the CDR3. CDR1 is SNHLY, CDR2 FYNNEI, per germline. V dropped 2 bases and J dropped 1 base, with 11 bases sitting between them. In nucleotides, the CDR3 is TGTGCCAGCAGTGAACCCGGGCCCTTTAACTATGGCTACACCTTC. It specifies CASSEPGPFNYGYTF.

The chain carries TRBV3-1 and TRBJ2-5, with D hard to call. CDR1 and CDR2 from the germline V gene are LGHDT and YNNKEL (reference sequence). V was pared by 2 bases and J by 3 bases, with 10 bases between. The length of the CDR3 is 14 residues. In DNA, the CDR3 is TGTGCCAGCAGCCAAAAGGGCGGAAAAGAGACCCAGTACTTC. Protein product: CASSQKGGKETQYF.

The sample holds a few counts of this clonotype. The chain's CDR3 is CSARATSGSSNEQFF. DNA for the CDR3: TGCAGTGCTAGGGCTACTAGCGGGAGCTCCAATGAGCAGTTCTTC. V is TRBV20-1 and J is TRBJ2-1; 11 bases fit TRBD2. CDR1 DFQATT and CDR2 SNEGSKA come from the germline V gene (reference sequence). V lost 3 bases, J lost 6 bases, and 7 bases stayed unmatched. This CDR3 contains 15 residues.

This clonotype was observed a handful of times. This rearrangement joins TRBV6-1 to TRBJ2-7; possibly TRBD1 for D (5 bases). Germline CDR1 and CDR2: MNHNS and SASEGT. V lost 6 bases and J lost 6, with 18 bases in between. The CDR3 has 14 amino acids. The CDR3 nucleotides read TGTGCCAGCAGCCCATGGGAAGGGGCATCCGAGCAGTACTTC. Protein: CASSPWEGASEQYF.

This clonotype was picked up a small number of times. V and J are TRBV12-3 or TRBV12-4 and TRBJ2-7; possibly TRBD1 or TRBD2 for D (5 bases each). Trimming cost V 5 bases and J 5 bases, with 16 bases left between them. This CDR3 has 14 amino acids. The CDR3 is CASSSLGAFNEQYF. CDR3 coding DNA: TGTGCCAGCAGTAGCCTCGGGGCGTTCAACGAGCAGTACTTC.

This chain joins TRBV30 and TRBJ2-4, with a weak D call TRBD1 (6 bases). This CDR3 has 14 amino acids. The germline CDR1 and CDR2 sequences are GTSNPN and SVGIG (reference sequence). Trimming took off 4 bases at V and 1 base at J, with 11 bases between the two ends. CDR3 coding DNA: TGTGCCTGGAACAGGGAGTTTGCCAAAAACATTCAGTACTTC. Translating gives CAWNREFAKNIQYF.

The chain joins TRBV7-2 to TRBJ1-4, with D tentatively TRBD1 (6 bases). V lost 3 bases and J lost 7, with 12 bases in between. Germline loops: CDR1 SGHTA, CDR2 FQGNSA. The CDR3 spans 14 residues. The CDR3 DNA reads TGTGCCAGCAGCTTTACAGGGAGAGGTGAAAAACTGTTTTTT. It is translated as CASSFTGRGEKLFF.

CDR3 sequence: CASSLWLAGLNEQFF. Written as DNA, the CDR3 is TGTGCCAGCAGTTTATGGTTAGCGGGTCTCAATGAGCAGTTCTTC. The chain recombines TRBV12-3 or TRBV12-4 with TRBJ2-1; 7 nucleotides line up with TRBD2. This CDR3 region has 15 residues. V shed 2 bases and J 6 bases; nucleotides not matched to a gene: 7.

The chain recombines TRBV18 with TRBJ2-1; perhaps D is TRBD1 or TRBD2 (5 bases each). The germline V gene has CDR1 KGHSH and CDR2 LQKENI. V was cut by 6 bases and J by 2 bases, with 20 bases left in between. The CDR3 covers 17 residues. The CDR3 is CASSPSDPGRAYNEQFF. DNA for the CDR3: TGTGCCAGCTCGCCCTCCGACCCGGGGCGGGCCTACAATGAGCAGTTCTTC.

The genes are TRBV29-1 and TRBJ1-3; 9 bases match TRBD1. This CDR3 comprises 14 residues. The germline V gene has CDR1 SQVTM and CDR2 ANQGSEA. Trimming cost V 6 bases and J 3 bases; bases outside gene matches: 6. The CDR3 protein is CSVRQGVGGNTIYF. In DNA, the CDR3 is TGCAGCGTGAGACAGGGGGTTGGTGGAAACACCATATATTTT.

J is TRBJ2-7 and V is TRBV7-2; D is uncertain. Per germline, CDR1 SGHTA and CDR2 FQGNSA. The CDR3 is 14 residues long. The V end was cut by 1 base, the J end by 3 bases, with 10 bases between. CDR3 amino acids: CASSLGSLGYEQYF. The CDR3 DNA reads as TGTGCCAGCAGCTTAGGTAGTCTGGGCTACGAGCAGTACTTC. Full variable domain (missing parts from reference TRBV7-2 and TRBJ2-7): GAGVSQSPSNKVTEKGKDVELRCDPISGHTALYWYRQSLGQGLEFLIYFQGNSAPDKSGLPSDRFSAERTGGSVSTLTIQRTQQEDSAVYLCASSLGSLGYEQYFGPGTRLTVT.

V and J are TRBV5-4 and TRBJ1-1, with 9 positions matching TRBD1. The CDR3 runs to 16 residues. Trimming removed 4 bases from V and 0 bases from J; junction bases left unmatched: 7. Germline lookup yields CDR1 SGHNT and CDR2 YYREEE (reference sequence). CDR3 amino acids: CASSPTGGRMNTEAFF. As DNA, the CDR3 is TGTGCCAGCAGCCCGACAGGGGGTCGAATGAACACTGAAGCTTTCTTT.

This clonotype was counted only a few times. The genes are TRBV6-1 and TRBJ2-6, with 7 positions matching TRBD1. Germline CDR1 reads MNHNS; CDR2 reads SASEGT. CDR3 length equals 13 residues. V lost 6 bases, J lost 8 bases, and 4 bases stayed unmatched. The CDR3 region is CASRLTGPNVLTF. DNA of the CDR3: TGTGCCAGCAGACTGACAGGGCCCAACGTCCTGACTTTC.